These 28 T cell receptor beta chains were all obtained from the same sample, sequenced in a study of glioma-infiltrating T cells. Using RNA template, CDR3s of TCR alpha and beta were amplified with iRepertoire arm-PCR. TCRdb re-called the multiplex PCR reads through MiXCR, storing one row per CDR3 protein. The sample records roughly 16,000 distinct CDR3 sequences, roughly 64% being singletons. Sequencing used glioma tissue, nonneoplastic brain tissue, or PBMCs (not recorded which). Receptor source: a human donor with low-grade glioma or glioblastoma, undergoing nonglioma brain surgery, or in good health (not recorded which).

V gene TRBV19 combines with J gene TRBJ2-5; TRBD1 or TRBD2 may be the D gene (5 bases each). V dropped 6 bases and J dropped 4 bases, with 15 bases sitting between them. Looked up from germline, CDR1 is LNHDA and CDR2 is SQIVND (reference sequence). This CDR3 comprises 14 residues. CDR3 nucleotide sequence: TGTGCCAGTAGCCCAGGGAGATCTGGAGAGACCCAGTACTTC. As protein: CASSPGRSGETQYF.

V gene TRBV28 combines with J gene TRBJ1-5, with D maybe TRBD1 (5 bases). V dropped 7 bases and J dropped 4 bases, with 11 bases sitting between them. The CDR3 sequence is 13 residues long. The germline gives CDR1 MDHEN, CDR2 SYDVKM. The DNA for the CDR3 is TGTGCCAGCACGGACATGAGGAATCAGCCCCAGCATTTT. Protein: CASTDMRNQPQHF.

The CDR3 region has the DNA TGTGCCAGCTCACCCGGACAGGTCGGCACCTATGAGCAGTTCTTC. Translated, it gives CASSPGQVGTYEQFF. The J gene is TRBJ2-1, the V gene TRBV18; 7 bases agree with TRBD1. Germline CDR1 and CDR2: KGHSH and LQKENI. V lost 3 bases to trimming and J lost 8 bases; unmatched junction nucleotides: 10. The CDR3 extends over 15 amino acids.

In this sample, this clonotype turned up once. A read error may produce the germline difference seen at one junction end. The CDR3 loop reads CASRDRHNEQFF. CDR3 DNA: TGTGCCAGCAGGGACAGGCACAACGAGCAGTTCTTC. The V and J genes are TRBV6-1 and TRBJ2-1; 7 nucleotides align to TRBD1. The CDR3 covers 12 residues. Germline V CDR1 and CDR2: MNHNS, SASEGT.

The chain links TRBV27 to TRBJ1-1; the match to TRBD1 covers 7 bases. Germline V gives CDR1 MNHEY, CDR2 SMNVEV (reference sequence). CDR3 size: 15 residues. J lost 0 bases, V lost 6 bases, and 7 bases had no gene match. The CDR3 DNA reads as TGTGCCAGCAGCGTGACAGGGAATTTGAACACTGAAGCTTTCTTT. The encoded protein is CASSVTGNLNTEAFF.

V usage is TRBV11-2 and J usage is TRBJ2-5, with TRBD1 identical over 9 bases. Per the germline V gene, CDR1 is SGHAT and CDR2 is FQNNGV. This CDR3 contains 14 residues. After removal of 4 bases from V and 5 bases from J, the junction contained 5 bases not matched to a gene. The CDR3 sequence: CASSSDRGDETQYF. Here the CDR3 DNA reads TGTGCCAGCAGCTCGGACAGGGGTGATGAGACCCAGTACTTC.

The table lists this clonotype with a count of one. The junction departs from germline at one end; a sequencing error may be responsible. DNA for the CDR3: TGTTCCACTTCGAGGGGATCATCTGGGGCCAACGTCTTGACTTTC. Its translation is CSTSRGSSGANVLTF. This chain links TRBV24-1 with TRBJ2-6; D tentatively fits TRBD1 or TRBD2 (5 bases each). CDR3 length equals 15 residues. CDR1 and CDR2 from the germline V gene are KGHDR and SFDVKD.

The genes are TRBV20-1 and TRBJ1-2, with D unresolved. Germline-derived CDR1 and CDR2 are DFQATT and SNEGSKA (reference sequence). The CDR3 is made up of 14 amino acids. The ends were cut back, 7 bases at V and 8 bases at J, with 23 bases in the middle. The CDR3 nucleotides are TGCAGTGGCAGCCGCGCTGGCTTAACGCGGGGCTACACCTTC. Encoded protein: CSGSRAGLTRGYTF.

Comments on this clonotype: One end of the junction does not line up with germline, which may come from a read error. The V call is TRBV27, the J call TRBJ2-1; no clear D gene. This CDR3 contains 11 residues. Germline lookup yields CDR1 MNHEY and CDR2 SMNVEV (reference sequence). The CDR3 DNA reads TGTGCCAGCAGCCTGCACAATAAGCAGTTCTTC. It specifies CASSLHNKQFF.

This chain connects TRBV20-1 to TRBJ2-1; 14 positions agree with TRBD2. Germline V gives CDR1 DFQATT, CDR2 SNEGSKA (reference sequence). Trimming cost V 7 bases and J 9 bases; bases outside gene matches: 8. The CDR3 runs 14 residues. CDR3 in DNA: TGCAGTGACCGACTAGCGGGAGGGCGGGGTGAGCAGTTCTTC. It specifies CSDRLAGGRGEQFF.

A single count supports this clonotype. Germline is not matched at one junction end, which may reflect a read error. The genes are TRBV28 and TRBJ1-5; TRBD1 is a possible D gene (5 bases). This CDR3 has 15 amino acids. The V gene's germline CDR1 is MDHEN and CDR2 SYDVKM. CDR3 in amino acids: CASSESRVSNQPQHF. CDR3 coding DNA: TGTGCCAGCAGTGAGTCCAGGGTTAGCAACCAGCCCCAGCATTTT. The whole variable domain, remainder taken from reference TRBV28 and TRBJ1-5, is DVKVTQSSRYLVKRTGEKVFLECVQDMDHENMFWYRQDPGLGLRLIYFSYDVKMKEKGDIPEGYSVSREKKERFSLILESASTNQTSMYLCASSESRVSNQPQHFGDGTRLSIL.

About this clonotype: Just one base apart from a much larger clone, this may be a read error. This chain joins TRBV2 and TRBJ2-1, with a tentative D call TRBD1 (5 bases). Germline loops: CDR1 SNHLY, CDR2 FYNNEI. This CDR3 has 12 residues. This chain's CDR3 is CASRLLDNVQFF. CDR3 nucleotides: TGTGCCAGCCGCCTGTTGGACAATGTGCAGTTCTTC.

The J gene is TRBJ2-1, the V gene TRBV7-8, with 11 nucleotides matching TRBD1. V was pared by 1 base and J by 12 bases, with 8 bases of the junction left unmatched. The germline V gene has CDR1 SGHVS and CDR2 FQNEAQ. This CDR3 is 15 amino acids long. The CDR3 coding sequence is TGTGCCAGCAGCTTAGAGGGACAGGGGGACATCGGGCAGTTCTTC. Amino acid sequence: CASSLEGQGDIGQFF.

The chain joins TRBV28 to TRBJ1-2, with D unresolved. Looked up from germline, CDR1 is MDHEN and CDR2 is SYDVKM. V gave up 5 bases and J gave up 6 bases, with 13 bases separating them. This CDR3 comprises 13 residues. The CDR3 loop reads CASSLTRSDGYTF. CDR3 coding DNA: TGTGCCAGCAGTCTGACTAGGTCGGATGGCTACACCTTC.

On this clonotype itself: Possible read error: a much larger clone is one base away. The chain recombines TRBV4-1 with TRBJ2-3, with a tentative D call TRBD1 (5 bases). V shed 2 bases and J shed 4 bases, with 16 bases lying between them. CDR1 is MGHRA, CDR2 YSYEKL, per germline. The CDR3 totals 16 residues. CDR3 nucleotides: TGCGCCAGCAGCCAATTAGAGCCCAGGGCGGCAGATACGCAGTATTTT. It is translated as CASSQLEPRAADTQYF.

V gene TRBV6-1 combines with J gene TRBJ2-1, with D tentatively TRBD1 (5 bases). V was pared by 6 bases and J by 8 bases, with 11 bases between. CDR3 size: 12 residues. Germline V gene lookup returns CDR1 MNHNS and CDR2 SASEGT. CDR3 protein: CASSPRVHEQFF. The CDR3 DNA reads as TGTGCCAGCAGCCCCAGGGTGCATGAGCAGTTCTTC.

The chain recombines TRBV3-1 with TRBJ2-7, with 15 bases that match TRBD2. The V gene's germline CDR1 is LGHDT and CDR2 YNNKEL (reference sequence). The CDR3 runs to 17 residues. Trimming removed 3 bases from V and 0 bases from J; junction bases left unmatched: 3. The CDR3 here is CASSQGLAGGLSYEQYF. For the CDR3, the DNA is TGTGCCAGCAGCCAGGGACTAGCGGGGGGCCTCTCCTACGAGCAGTACTTC.

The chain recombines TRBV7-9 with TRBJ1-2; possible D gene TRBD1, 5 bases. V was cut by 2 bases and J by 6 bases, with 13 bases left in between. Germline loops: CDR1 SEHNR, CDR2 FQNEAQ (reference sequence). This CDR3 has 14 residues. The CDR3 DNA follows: TGTGCCAGCAGCTTAATGCTGAGGGGCGATGGCTACACCTTC. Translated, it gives CASSLMLRGDGYTF.

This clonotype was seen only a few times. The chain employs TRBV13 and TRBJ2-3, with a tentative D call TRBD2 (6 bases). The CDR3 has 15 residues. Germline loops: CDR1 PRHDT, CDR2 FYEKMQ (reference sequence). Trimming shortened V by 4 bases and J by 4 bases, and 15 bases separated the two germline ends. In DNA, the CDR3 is TGTGCCAGCAGCTCCGGGGGTAGCTTCGCAGATACGCAGTATTTT. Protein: CASSSGGSFADTQYF.

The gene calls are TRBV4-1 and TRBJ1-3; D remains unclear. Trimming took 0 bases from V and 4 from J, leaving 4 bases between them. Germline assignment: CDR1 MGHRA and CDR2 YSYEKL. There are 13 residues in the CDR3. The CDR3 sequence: CASSQEDGNTIYF. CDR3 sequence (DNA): TGCGCCAGCAGCCAAGAGGACGGAAACACCATATATTTT.

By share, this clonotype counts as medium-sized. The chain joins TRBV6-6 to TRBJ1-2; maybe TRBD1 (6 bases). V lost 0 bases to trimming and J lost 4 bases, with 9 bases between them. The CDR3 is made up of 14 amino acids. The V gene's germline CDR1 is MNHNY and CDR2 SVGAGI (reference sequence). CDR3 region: CASSYSGGGYGYTF. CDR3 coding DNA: TGTGCCAGCAGTTACTCAGGGGGGGGCTATGGCTACACCTTC.

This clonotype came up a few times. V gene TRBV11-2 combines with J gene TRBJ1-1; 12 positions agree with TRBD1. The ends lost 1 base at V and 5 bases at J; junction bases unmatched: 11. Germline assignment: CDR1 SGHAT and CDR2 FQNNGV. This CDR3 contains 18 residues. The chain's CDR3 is CASSLVRGQGARNTEAFF. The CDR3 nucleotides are TGTGCCAGCAGCTTAGTTAGGGGACAGGGGGCGCGAAATACTGAAGCTTTCTTT.

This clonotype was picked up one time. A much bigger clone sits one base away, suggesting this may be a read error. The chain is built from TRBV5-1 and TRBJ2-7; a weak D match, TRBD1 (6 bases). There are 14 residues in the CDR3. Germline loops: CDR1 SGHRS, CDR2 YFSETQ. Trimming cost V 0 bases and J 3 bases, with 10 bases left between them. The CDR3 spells CASSLVLQGYEQYF. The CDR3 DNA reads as TGCGCCAGCAGCTTGGTGCTACAGGGCTACGAGCAGTACTTC.

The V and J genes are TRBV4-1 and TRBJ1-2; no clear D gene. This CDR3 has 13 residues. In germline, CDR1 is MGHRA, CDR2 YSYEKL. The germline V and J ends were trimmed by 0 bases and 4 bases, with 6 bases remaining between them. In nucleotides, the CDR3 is TGCGCCAGCAGCCAAGAGGCAGCCTATGGCTACACCTTC. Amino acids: CASSQEAAYGYTF.

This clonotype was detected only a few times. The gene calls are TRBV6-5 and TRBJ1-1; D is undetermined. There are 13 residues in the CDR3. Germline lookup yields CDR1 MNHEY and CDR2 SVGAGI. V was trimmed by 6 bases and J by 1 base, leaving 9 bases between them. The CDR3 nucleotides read TGTGCCAGCAGAATGGGATGGAACACTGAAGCTTTCTTT. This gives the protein CASRMGWNTEAFF.

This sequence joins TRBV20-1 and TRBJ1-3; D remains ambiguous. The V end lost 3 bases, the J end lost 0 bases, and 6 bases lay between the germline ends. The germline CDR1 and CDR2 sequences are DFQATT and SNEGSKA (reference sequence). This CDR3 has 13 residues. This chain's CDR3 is CSARNGSGNTIYF. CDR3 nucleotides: TGCAGTGCTAGGAACGGCTCTGGAAACACCATATATTTT.

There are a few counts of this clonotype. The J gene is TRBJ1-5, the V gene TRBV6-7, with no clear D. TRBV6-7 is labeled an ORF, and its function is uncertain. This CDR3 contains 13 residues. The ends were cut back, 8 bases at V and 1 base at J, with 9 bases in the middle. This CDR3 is CASSRISNQPQHF. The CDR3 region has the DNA TGTGCCAGCTCACGAATAAGCAATCAGCCCCAGCATTTT.

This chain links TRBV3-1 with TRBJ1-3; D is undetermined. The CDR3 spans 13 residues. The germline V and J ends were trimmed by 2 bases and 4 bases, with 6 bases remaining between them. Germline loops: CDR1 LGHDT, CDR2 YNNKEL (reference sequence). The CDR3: CASSQKRGNTIYF. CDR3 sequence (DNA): TGTGCCAGCAGCCAAAAACGCGGAAACACCATATATTTT. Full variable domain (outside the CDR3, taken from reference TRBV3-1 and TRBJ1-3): DTAVSQTPKYLVTQMGNDKSIKCEQNLGHDTMYWYKQDSKKFLKIMFSYNNKELIINETVPNRFSPKSPDKAHLNLHINSLELGDSAVYFCASSQKRGNTIYFGEGSWLTVV.